This TCR beta chain was identified during a study of regulatory T cells in long-lasting Graves disease. General study results and limits: Patients with persistent disease shared some 2,500 public clonotypes, outpacing the 900 to 1,000 shared by new patients. Gene preferences differed: TRBV28, TRBJ1-2, TRBJ2-5 in persistent cases. Patients with persistent Graves' had lower TCR diversity than newly diagnosed patients.

In germline, CDR1 is KGHSH, CDR2 LQKENI. The CDR3 is 12 residues long. V was trimmed by 2 bases and J by 4 bases, leaving 6 bases between them. HTBI primers from iRepertoire and Arm-PCR of CDR3 regions yielded the TCR beta libraries. TCRdb re-called the multiplex PCR reads with MiXCR, one entry per CDR3 protein. The table has some 320,000 distinct CDR3 sequences, 15% to 20% seen once; the top ten hold around 36%. Regarding time point: newly diagnosed GD, antithyroid drugs for less than 3 months. After RNA was extracted from PBMCs, the TCR library was made from it. The table lists this clonotype with a few counts. Antigen specificity is unknown.

The chain couples TRBV18 to TRBJ2-7; no clear D gene. This TCR was recovered from a female donor with Graves disease. This specimen was peripheral blood mononuclear cells (PBMCs), taken at new diagnosis, from a patient treated with antithyroid drugs. This CDR3 is CASSPGEYEQYF. DNA for the CDR3: TGTGCCAGCTCACCAGGGGAATACGAGCAGTACTTC.